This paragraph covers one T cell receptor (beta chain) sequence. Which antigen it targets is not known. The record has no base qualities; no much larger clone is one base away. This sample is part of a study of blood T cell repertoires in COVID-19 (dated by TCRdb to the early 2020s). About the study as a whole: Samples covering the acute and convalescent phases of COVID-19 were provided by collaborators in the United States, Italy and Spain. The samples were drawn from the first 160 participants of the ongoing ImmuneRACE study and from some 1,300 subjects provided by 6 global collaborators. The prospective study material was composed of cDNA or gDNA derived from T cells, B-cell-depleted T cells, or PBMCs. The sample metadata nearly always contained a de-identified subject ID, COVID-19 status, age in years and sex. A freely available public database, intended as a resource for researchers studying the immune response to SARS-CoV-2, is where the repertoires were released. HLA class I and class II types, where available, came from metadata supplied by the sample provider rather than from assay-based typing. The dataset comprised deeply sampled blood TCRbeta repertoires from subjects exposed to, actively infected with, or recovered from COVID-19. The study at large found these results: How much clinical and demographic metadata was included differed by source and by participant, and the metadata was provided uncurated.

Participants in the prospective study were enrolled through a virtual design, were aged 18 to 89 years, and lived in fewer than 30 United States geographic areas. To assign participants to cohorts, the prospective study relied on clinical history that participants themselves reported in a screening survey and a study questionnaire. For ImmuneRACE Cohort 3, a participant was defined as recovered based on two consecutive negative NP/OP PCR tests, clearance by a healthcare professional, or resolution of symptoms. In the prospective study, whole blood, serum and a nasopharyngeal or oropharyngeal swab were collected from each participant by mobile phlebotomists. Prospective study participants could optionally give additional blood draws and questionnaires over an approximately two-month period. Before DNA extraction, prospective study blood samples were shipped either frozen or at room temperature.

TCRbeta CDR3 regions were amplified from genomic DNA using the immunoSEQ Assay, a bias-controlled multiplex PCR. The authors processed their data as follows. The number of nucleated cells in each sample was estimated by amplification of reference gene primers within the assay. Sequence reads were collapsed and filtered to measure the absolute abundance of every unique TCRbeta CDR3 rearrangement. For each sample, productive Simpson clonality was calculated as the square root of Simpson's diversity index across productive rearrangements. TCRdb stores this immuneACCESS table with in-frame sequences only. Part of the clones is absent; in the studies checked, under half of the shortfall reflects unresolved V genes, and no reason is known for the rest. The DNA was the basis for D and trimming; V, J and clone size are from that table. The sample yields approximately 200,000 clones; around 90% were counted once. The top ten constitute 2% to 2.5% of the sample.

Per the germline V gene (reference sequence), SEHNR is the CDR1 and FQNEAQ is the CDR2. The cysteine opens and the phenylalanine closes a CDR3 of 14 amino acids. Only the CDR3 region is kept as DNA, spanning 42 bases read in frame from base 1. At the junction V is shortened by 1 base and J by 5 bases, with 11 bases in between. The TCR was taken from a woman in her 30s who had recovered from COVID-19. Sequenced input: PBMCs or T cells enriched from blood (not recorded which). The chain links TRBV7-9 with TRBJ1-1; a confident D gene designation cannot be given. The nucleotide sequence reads TGTGCCAGCAGCTTAGGCGGAATTGGTACTGAAGCTTTCTTT. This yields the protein CASSLGGIGTEAFF.